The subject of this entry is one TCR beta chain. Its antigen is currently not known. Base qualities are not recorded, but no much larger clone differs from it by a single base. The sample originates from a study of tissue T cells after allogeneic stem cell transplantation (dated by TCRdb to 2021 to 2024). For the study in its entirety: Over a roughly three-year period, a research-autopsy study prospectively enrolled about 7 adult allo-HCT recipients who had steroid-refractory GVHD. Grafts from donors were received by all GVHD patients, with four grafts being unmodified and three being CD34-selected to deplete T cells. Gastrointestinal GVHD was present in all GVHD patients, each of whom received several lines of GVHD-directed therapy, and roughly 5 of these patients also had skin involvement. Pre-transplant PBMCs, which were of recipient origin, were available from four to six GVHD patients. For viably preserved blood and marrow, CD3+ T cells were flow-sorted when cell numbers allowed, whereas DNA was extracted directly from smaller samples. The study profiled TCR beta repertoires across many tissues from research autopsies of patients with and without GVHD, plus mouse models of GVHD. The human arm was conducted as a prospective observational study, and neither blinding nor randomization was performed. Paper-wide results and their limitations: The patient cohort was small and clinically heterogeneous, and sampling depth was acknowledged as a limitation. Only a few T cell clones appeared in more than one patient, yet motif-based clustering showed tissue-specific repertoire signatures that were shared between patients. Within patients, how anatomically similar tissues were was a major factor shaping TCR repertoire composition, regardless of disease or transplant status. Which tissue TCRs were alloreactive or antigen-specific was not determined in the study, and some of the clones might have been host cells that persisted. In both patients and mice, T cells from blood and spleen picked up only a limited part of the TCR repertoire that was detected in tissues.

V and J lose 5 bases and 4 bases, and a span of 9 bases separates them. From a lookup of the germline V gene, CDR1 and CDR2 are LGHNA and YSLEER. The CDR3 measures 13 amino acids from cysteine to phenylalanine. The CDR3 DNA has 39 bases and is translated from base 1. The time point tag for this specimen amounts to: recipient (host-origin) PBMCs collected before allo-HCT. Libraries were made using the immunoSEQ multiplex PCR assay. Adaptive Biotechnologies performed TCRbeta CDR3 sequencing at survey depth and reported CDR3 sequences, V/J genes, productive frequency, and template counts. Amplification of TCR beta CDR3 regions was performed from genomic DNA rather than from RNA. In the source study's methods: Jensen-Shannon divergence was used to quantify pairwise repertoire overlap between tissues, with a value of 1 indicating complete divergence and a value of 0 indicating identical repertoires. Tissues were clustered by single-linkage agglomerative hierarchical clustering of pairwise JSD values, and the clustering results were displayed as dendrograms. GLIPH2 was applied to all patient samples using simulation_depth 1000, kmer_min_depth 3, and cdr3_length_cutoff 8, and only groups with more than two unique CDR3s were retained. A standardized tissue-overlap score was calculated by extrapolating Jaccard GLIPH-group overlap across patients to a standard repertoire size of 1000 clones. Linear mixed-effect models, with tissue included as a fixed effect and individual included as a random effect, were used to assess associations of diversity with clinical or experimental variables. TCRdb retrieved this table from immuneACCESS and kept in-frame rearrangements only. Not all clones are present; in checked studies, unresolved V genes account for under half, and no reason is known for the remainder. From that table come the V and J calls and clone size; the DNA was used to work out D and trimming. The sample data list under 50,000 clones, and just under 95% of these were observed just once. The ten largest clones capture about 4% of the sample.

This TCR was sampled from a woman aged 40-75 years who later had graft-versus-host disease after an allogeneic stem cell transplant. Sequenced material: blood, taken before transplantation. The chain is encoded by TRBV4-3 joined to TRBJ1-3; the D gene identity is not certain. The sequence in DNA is TGCGCCAGCAGCTCTACGGAGGGAAACACCATATATTTT. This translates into CASSSTEGNTIYF.